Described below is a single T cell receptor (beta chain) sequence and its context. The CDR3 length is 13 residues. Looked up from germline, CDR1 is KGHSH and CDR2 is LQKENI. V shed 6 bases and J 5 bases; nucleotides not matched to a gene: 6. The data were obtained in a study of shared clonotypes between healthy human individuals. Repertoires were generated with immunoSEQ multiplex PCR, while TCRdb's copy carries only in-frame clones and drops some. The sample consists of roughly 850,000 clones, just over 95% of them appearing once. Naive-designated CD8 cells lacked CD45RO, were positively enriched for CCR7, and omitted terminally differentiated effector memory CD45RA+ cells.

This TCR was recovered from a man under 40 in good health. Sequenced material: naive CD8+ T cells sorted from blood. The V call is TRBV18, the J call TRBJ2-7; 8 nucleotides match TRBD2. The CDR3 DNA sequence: TGTGCCAGCTCTCCGCCGGGACTAGACGAGCAGTACTTC. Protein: CASSPPGLDEQYF.